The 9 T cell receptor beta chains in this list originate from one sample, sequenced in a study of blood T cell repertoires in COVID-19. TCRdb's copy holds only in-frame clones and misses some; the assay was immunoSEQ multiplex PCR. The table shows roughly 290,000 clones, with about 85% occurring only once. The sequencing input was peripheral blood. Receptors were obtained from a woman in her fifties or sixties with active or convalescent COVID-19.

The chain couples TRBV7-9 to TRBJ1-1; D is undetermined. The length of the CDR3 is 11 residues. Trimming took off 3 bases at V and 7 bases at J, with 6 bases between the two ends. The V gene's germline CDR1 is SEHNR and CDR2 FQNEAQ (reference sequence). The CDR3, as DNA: TGTGCCAGCAGCTTCTTAGTTGAAGCTTTCTTT. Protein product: CASSFLVEAFF.

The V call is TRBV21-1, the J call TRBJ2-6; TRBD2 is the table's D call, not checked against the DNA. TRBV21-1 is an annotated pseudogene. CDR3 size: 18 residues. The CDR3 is CASSYDGRGLPGANVLTF. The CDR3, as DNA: TGTGCCAGCAGCTATGACGGAAGAGGACTTCCTGGGGCCAACGTCCTGACTTTC.

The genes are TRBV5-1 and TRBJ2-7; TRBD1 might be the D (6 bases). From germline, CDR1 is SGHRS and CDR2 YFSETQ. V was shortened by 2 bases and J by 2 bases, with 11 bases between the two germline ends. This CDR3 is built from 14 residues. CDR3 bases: TGCGCCAGCAGCTTCACAGGGTTGACCTACGAGCAGTACTTC. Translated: CASSFTGLTYEQYF.

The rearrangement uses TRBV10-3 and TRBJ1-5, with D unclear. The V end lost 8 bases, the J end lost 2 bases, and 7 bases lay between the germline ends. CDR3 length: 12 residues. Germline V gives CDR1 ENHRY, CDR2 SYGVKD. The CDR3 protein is CAIAQGNQPQHF. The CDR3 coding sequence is TGTGCCATCGCGCAGGGCAATCAGCCCCAGCATTTT.

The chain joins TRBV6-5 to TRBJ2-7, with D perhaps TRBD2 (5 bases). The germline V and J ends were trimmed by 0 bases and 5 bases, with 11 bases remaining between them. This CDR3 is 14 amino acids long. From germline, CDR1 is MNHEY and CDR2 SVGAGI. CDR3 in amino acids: CASSYSEVAHEQYF. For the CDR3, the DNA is TGTGCCAGCAGTTACTCGGAGGTCGCCCACGAGCAGTACTTC.

The CDR3 region has the DNA TGTGCCAGCAGCTTGGGACAGGGGAACGAGCAGTACTTC. Its protein product is CASSLGQGNEQYF. The V and J genes are TRBV7-9 and TRBJ2-7, with 10 bases aligning to TRBD1. CDR3 length: 13 residues. The germline gives CDR1 SEHNR, CDR2 FQNEAQ (reference sequence). V shed 3 bases, J shed 5 bases, and the junction held 1 base outside the gene matches.

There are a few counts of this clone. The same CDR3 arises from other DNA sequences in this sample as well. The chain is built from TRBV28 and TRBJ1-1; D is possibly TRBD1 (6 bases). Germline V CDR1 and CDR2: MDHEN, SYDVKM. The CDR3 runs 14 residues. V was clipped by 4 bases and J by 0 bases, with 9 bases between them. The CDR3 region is CASSSGGLNTEAFF. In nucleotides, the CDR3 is TGTGCCAGCAGTTCTGGGGGCTTGAACACTGAAGCTTTCTTT.

The CDR3 here is CASSFDRGGNYGYTF. In nucleotides, the CDR3 is TGTGCCAGCAGCTTTGACAGGGGCGGTAACTATGGCTACACCTTC. The genes are TRBV7-2 and TRBJ1-2, with 8 bases that match TRBD1. V gave up 3 bases and J gave up 1 base; unmatched junction bases: 4. CDR1 and CDR2 (germline): SGHTA, FQGNSA. The CDR3 is made up of 15 amino acids.

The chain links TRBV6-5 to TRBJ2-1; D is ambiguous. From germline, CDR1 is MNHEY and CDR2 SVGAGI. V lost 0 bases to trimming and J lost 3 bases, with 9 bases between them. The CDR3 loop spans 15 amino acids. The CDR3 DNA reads TGTGCCAGCAGTTACTCTGGCCACCTCTACAATGAGCAGTTCTTC. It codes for CASSYSGHLYNEQFF.